The 30 T cell receptor beta chains in this list originate from one sample, sequenced in a study of sequential checkpoint blockade in melanoma. Sequencing was performed with immunoSEQ multiplex PCR; in TCRdb, only in-frame clones are kept and a portion is missing. This sample has 3,000 to 4,500 clones; 34% occur once, and the top ten carry about 28%. The treatment was: randomized to nivolumab then ipilimumab (arm A) or the reverse (arm B). Specimen: tumor tissue (inferred from file names), collected from a patient given nivolumab and ipilimumab in sequence. The receptors shown here come from a human donor with melanoma.

The rearrangement links TRBV15 to TRBJ2-1, with 9 bases matching TRBD2. Losses at the gene ends were 0 bases for V and 6 bases for J; bases not matched to a gene: 12. In germline, CDR1 is LNHNV, CDR2 YYDKDF (reference sequence). CDR3 length: 18 residues. CDR3: CATSRDRLAGFFGNEQFF. DNA for the CDR3: TGTGCCACCAGCAGAGATAGGCTAGCGGGGTTCTTTGGCAATGAGCAGTTCTTC.

This clone ranks as medium-sized. The germline gene is not matched at one end of the junction; a read error may be the cause. The chain has TRBV6-8 and TRBJ2-1; no clear D gene. Germline CDR1 MNHGY, CDR2 SAAAGT. CDR3 length: 12 amino acids. CDR3 DNA sequence: TGTGCCATCAGTGGGGCCTACAATGAGCAGTTCTTC. It yields the protein CAISGAYNEQFF.

The sample holds one count of this clone. The junction departs from germline at one end; a sequencing error may be responsible. J is TRBJ1-1 and V is TRBV30; 7 nucleotides align to TRBD1. The CDR3 has 11 amino acids. Per germline, CDR1 GTSNPN and CDR2 SVGIG (reference sequence). DNA of the CDR3: TGTGCCTGGACCTCGGACAGGACCTCGAGATTT. It is translated as CAWTSDRTSRF. Full variable domain (missing parts from reference TRBV30 and TRBJ1-1): SQTIHQWPATLVQPVGSPLSLECTVEGTSNPNLYWYRQAAGRGLQLLFYSVGIGQISSEVPQNLSASRPQDRQFILSSKKLLLSDSGFYLCAWTSDRTSRFGQGTRLTVV.

The CDR3 nucleotides are TGCGCCAGCAGTGAGTCGCTTTGGACAGGGAACACCGGGGAGCTGTTTTTT. Its translation is CASSESLWTGNTGELFF. The J gene is TRBJ2-2, the V gene TRBV10-2; 7 bases line up with TRBD1. This CDR3 has 17 amino acids. The J segment lost 1 base and the V segment lost 0 bases, leaving 5 bases of the junction unmatched. Germline V gene data show CDR1 as WSHSY and CDR2 as SAAADI.

The chain is built from TRBV7-4 and TRBJ2-7, with 8 nucleotides matching TRBD1. The CDR3 runs to 14 residues. The J segment lost 1 base and the V segment lost 3 bases, leaving 2 bases of the junction unmatched. Germline CDR1 is SGHVT and CDR2 is SQSDAQ. CDR3 nucleotide sequence: TGTGCCAGCAGCTTCGACAGGGGTTCCTACGAGCAGTACTTC. It encodes CASSFDRGSYEQYF.

The V and J genes are TRBV7-5 and TRBJ1-5; whether TRBD1, the table's D call, matches the DNA was not checked. TRBV7-5 is classified as a pseudogene. CDR3 length: 15 amino acids. The CDR3: CASSLESDSYQPQHF. In DNA, the CDR3 is TGTGCCAGCAGCTTAGAATCCGACAGCTATCAGCCCCAGCATTTT.

This clone was picked up one time. The CDR3 loop reads CSVETGGQETQYF. In DNA, the CDR3 is TGCAGCGTTGAGACAGGGGGCCAAGAGACCCAGTACTTC. The genes are TRBV29-1 and TRBJ2-5; 9 bases match TRBD1. Unmatched junction bases numbered 0, after V lost 3 bases and J lost 1 base. This CDR3 has 13 residues. Germline assignment: CDR1 SQVTM and CDR2 ANQGSEA.

J is TRBJ2-3 and V is TRBV7-7, with D unresolved. V shed 3 bases and J shed 0 bases, with 7 bases lying between them. The CDR3 is 14 amino acids. Germline CDR1 reads SSHAT; CDR2 reads FNYEAQ (reference sequence). Written as DNA, the CDR3 is TGTGCCAGCAGCTTGTCCGGGAGCACAGATACGCAGTATTTT. This encodes CASSLSGSTDTQYF.

The chain uses TRBV5-1 and TRBJ2-1; D is perhaps TRBD2 (5 bases). V was trimmed by 0 bases and J by 6 bases, leaving 13 bases between them. The CDR3 consists of 15 residues. The V gene's germline CDR1 is SGHRS and CDR2 YFSETQ. CDR3 sequence (DNA): TGCGCCAGCAGCTTGGAACTAGGAAGCTCCAATGAGCAGTTCTTC. This sequence encodes CASSLELGSSNEQFF.

The J gene is TRBJ2-7, the V gene TRBV7-6, with D tentatively TRBD2 (6 bases). V was pared by 5 bases and J by 5 bases, with 19 bases between. Germline-derived CDR1 and CDR2 are SGHVS and FNYEAQ. This CDR3 comprises 15 residues. CDR3 nucleotide sequence: TGTGCCAGCAGCCCCAGACTAGGGTTTATAGACGAGCAGTACTTC. This translates into CASSPRLGFIDEQYF.

This clone has just a few counts. The CDR3 loop reads CASSPGTENTGELFF. The DNA of the CDR3 is TGTGCCAGCAGTCCCGGGACAGAGAACACCGGGGAGCTGTTTTTT. The J gene is TRBJ2-2, the V gene TRBV6-8; 7 nucleotides line up with TRBD1. CDR3 length: 15 residues. The germline V gene has CDR1 MNHGY and CDR2 SAAAGT. V lost 5 bases, J lost 1 base, and 4 bases stayed unmatched.

Only a few counts were recorded for this clone. V gene TRBV11-3 combines with J gene TRBJ2-1, with 7 bases aligning to TRBD1. Germline V gene lookup returns CDR1 SGHNT and CDR2 YENEEA. V lost 4 bases and J lost 6; bases outside the gene matches: 6. This CDR3 spans 14 amino acids. The CDR3 DNA is TGTGCCAGCAGCTATAGGGGACAGAGCAATGAGCAGTTCTTC. Translated, it gives CASSYRGQSNEQFF.

There are a few counts of this clone. V usage is TRBV6-8 and J usage is TRBJ2-7; 7 bases agree with TRBD2. The CDR3 spans 12 residues. Trimming took 8 bases from V and 5 from J; bases not matched to a gene: 6. Per germline, CDR1 MNHGY and CDR2 SAAAGT. CDR3 in amino acids: CASCRGGNEQYF. As DNA, the CDR3 is TGTGCCAGCTGTAGGGGAGGGAACGAGCAGTACTTC.

The table lists this clone with a few counts. The J gene is TRBJ2-2, the V gene TRBV28, with 7 bases identical to TRBD1. Trimming took 8 bases from V and 3 from J; bases not matched to a gene: 3. The CDR3 covers 13 residues. From germline, CDR1 is MDHEN and CDR2 SYDVKM. This chain's CDR3 is CASGTGDTGELFF. DNA for the CDR3: TGTGCCAGCGGAACAGGGGACACCGGGGAGCTGTTTTTT. The variable domain in full, with the rest retrieved from reference TRBV28 and TRBJ2-2, is DVKVTQSSRYLVKRTGEKVFLECVQDMDHENMFWYRQDPGLGLRLIYFSYDVKMKEKGDIPEGYSVSREKKERFSLILESASTNQTSMYLCASGTGDTGELFFGEGSRLTVL.

The chain has TRBV10-2 and TRBJ1-5, with 9 bases lining up with TRBD1. CDR3 length: 15 amino acids. Germline loops: CDR1 WSHSY, CDR2 SAAADI. J gave up 3 bases and V 4 bases, and 4 bases lay outside the gene matches. The CDR3 sequence: CASSGGTGPNQPQHF. The CDR3 nucleotides are TGCGCCAGCAGTGGGGGGACAGGGCCCAATCAGCCCCAGCATTTT.

V usage is TRBV11-3 and J usage is TRBJ2-1; tentative D call: TRBD2 (7 bases). Trimming removed 2 bases from V and 4 bases from J, with 12 bases in between. Germline CDR1 is SGHNT and CDR2 is YENEEA. There are 15 residues in the CDR3. CDR3 residues: CASSLTGGVYNEQFF. CDR3 bases: TGTGCCAGCAGCTTAACGGGGGGCGTGTACAATGAGCAGTTCTTC.

The chain carries TRBV28 and TRBJ2-7, with D perhaps TRBD1 or TRBD2 (5 bases each). The CDR3 covers 18 residues. V dropped 1 base and J dropped 0 bases, with 19 bases sitting between them. The germline V gene has CDR1 MDHEN and CDR2 SYDVKM. The CDR3 region has the DNA TGTGCCAGCAGTTTATCCACGCACAGCCCTGGGACCTCCTACGAGCAGTACTTC. Its translation: CASSLSTHSPGTSYEQYF.

There are a few counts of this clone. The chain combines TRBV19 with TRBJ1-1; no clear D. The CDR3 consists of 13 residues. The V gene's germline CDR1 is LNHDA and CDR2 SQIVND (reference sequence). Trimming removed 2 bases at V and 0 bases at J, with 4 bases between. CDR3 loop: CASSIRLNTEAFF. The CDR3 bases are TGTGCCAGTAGTATAAGACTGAACACTGAAGCTTTCTTT.

This clone was seen a handful of times. This sequence joins TRBV6-7 and TRBJ2-7; 7 bases align to TRBD2. TRBV6-7 is assigned to the ORF class and has an uncertain function. V gave up 4 bases and J gave up 4 bases; unmatched junction bases: 13. The CDR3 totals 16 residues. CDR3 region: CASSSRLPGGGYEQYF. The CDR3 region has the DNA TGTGCCAGCAGTTCCCGTCTGCCGGGGGGTGGTTACGAGCAGTACTTC.

The sample holds a few counts of this clone. The chain carries TRBV19 and TRBJ1-4; D possibly corresponds to TRBD1 (6 bases). Germline V gives CDR1 LNHDA, CDR2 SQIVND (reference sequence). Trimming shortened V by 7 bases and J by 6 bases, and 15 bases separated the two germline ends. The CDR3 is 14 amino acids. The CDR3 coding sequence is TGTGCCAGTATGTTGGGGGGCGAAGATGAAAAACTGTTTTTT. Protein: CASMLGGEDEKLFF.

A few counts support this clone. A read error may account for a junction end that differs from germline. The chain couples TRBV7-4 to TRBJ2-2; D call uncertain. The CDR3 is made up of 15 amino acids. The germline gives CDR1 SGHVT, CDR2 SQSDAQ. The CDR3 is CASSVARSNTGELFF. CDR3 bases: TGTGCCAGCAGCGTAGCTCGCAGTAACACCGGGGAGCTGTTTTTT.

This clone has just a few counts. The J gene is TRBJ2-7, the V gene TRBV7-7; D might be TRBD1 (5 bases). The CDR3 has 14 residues. CDR1 and CDR2 from the germline V gene are SSHAT and FNYEAQ (reference sequence). Trimming pared 5 bases from V and 2 bases from J, leaving 13 bases between. CDR3 nucleotide sequence: TGTGCCAGCAGCCGAGGACAAGGAACCTACGAGCAGTACTTC. Its translation: CASSRGQGTYEQYF.

The V gene is TRBV29-1, the J gene TRBJ2-7; no definite D call. Germline-derived CDR1 and CDR2 are SQVTM and ANQGSEA. V dropped 0 bases and J dropped 3 bases, with 6 bases sitting between them. CDR3 length: 12 amino acids. The CDR3 region has the DNA TGCAGCGTTGAAGATCACAGCTACGAGCAGTACTTC. The encoded protein is CSVEDHSYEQYF.

The rearrangement uses TRBV6-8 and TRBJ1-2; 10 nucleotides agree with TRBD1. With V trimmed by 2 bases and J by 3 bases, 0 bases remained unmatched. CDR1 and CDR2 (germline): MNHGY, SAAAGT. The CDR3 loop spans 14 amino acids. CDR3 residues: CASSYGTGDYGYTF. Written as DNA, the CDR3 is TGTGCCAGCAGTTACGGGACAGGGGACTATGGCTACACCTTC.

This clone was seen more than once but under ten times. This chain uses TRBV4-1 with TRBJ2-7, with D possibly TRBD2 on 5 matching bases. Germline loops: CDR1 MGHRA, CDR2 YSYEKL. V gave up 0 bases and J gave up 3 bases, with 12 bases separating them. The CDR3 length is 15 residues. The CDR3 reads CASSQDRARDYEQYF. As DNA, the CDR3 is TGCGCCAGCAGCCAAGATCGGGCTCGGGACTACGAGCAGTACTTC.

Only a few counts were recorded for this clone. The V gene is TRBV6-7, the J gene TRBJ2-1, with 8 bases matching TRBD2. TRBV6-7 is designated an ORF whose function remains uncertain. The CDR3 loop spans 15 amino acids. Trimming at V came to 6 bases and at J to 7 bases, leaving 11 bases not matched to a gene. The chain's CDR3 is CASSWDGTSRNEQFF. The CDR3 coding sequence is TGTGCCAGCAGCTGGGACGGGACTAGTCGGAATGAGCAGTTCTTC.

This clone was detected ten times or more. The V and J genes are TRBV7-7 and TRBJ2-1; the D gene is possibly TRBD1 (5 bases). Germline assignment: CDR1 SSHAT and CDR2 FNYEAQ (reference sequence). The CDR3 spans 15 residues. Trimming removed 4 bases at V and 0 bases at J, with 10 bases between. The CDR3 sequence is CASSSRASSYNEQFF. The CDR3 nucleotides are TGTGCCAGCAGCTCCAGGGCCAGCTCCTACAATGAGCAGTTCTTC.

This clone is termed large. The chain links TRBV9 to TRBJ1-4; D is unclear. Per germline, CDR1 SGDLS and CDR2 YYNGEE. Trimming removed 3 bases from V and 0 bases from J, with 9 bases in between. The CDR3 is 15 amino acids. The CDR3 here is CASSGSGATNEKLFF. The DNA of the CDR3 is TGTGCCAGCAGCGGGAGTGGTGCAACTAATGAAAAACTGTTTTTT.

The V call is TRBV19, the J call TRBJ1-5; 9 bases map to TRBD1. In germline, CDR1 is LNHDA, CDR2 SQIVND (reference sequence). This CDR3 is 15 amino acids long. Trimming took 8 bases from V and 4 from J; bases not matched to a gene: 9. CDR3 bases: TGTGCCAGTTTCTCCGGACAGGGGCGAAATCAGCCCCAGCATTTT. Amino acids: CASFSGQGRNQPQHF.

The J gene is TRBJ2-7, the V gene TRBV9; 7 bases fit TRBD2. The germline CDR1 and CDR2 sequences are SGDLS and YYNGEE. CDR3 length: 15 residues. V lost 0 bases and J lost 0; bases outside the gene matches: 3. The chain's CDR3 is CASSVAAGNSYEQYF. CDR3 DNA: TGTGCCAGCAGCGTAGCAGCGGGGAACTCCTACGAGCAGTACTTC.